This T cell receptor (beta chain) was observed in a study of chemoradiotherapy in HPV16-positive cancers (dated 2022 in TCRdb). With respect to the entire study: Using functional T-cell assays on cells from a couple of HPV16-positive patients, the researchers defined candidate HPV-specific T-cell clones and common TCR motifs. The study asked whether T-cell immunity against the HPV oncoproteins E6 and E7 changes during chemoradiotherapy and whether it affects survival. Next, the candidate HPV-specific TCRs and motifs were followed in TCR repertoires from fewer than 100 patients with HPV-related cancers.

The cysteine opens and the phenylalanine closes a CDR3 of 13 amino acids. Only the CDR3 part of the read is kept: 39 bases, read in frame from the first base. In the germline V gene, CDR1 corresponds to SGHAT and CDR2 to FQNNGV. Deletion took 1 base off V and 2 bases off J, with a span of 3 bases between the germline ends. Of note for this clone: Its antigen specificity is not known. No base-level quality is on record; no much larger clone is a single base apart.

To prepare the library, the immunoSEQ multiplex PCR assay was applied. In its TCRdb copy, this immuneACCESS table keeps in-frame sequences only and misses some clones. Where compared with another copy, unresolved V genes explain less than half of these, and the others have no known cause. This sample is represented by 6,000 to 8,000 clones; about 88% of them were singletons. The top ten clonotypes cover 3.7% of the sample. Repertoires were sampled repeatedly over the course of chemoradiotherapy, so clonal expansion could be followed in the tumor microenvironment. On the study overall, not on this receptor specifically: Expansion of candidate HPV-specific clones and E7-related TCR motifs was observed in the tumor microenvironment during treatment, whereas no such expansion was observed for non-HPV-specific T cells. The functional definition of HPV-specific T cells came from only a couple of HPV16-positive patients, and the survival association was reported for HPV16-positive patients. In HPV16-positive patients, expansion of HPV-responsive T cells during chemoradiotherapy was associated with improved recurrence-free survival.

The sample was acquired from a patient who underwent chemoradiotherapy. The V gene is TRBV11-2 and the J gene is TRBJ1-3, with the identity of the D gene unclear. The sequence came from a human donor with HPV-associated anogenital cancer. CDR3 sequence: CASSLVAGNTIYF. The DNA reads TGTGCCAGCAGCTTAGTTGCTGGAAACACCATATATTTT.